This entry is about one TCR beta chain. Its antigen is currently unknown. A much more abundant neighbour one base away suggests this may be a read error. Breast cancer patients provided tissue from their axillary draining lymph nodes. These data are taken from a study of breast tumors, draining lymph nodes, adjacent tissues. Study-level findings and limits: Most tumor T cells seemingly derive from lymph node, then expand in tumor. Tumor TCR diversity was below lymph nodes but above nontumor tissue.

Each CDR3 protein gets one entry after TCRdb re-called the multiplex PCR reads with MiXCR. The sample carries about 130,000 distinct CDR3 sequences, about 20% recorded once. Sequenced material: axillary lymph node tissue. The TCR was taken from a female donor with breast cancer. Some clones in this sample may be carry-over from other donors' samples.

The CDR3 bases are TGTGCCCGCAGCTCAGGGACATGGGAGCTGTTTTTT. Protein product: CARSSGTWELFF. J is TRBJ2-2 and V is TRBV7-8; D perhaps matches TRBD1 (6 bases). The germline gives CDR1 SGHVS, CDR2 FQNEAQ. The CDR3 spans 12 residues.